The T cell receptor (beta chain) described here comes from a study of cytomegalovirus exposure and HLA in healthy donors. On this clone: Its antigen is currently unknown.

The CDR3 has 14 residues. The germline V gene encodes CDR1 MDHEN and CDR2 SYDVKM. V was trimmed by 5 bases and J by 5 bases, leaving 15 bases between them. The study, taken as a whole, reports: Under in vitro conditions, a few CMV-associated chains were confirmed as specific for CMV antigens.

60 Vbeta and 13 Jbeta primers were used in PCR. Repertoires were generated with immunoSEQ multiplex PCR, while TCRdb's copy carries only in-frame clones and drops some. The sample includes fewer than 150,000 clones. The sequencing sample was made of PBMCs. The chain links TRBV28 to TRBJ1-1; D is perhaps TRBD1 (5 bases). The TCR comes from a woman aged 55-75 years in good health and CMV-seronegative. CDR3 sequence (DNA): TGTGCCAGCAGTGTAGGGGCGCGGAAAACTGAAGCTTTCTTT. This sequence encodes CASSVGARKTEAFF.